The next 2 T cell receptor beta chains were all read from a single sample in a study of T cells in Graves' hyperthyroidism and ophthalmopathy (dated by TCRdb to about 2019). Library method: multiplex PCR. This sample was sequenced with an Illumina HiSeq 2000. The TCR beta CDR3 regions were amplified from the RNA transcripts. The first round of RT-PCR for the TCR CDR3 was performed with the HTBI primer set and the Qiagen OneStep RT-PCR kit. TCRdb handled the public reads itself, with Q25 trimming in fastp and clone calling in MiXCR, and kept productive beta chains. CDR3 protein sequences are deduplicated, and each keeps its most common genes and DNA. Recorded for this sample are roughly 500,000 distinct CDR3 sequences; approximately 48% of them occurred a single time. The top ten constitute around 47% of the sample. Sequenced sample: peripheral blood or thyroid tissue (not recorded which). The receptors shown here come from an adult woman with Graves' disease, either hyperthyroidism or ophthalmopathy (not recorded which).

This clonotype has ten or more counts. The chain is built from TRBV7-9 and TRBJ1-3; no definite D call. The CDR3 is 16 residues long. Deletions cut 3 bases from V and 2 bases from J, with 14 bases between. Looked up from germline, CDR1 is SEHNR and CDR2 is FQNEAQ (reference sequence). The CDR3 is CASSFVTDAPGNTIYF. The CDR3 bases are TGTGCCAGCAGCTTCGTGACGGATGCTCCTGGAAACACCATATATTTT. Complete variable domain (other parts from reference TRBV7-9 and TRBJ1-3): DTGVSQNPRHKITKRGQNVTFRCDPISEHNRLYWYRQTLGQGPEFLTYFQNEAQLEKSRLLSDRFSAERPKGSFSTLEIQRTEQGDSAMYLCASSFVTDAPGNTIYFGEGSWLTVV.

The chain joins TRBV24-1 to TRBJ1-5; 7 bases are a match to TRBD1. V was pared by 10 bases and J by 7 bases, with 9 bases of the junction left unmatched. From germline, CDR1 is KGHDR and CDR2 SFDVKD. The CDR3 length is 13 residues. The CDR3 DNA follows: TGTGCCACTTCGGCAGGGGGTCGGCAGCCCCAGCATTTT. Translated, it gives CATSAGGRQPQHF.